The subject of this entry is one TCR beta chain. The sample belongs to a study of OX40 agonist ivuxolimab in advanced cancers. Overall study context: Patients receiving dose escalation had hepatocellular carcinoma, melanoma, renal cell or head and neck cancer.

Generated by immunoSEQ multiplex PCR, the TCRdb table keeps only in-frame clones and is missing some. The repertoire holds about 50,000 clones, with about 87% as singletons. Source: CD4+ or CD8+ T cells sorted from blood, taken in a trial of the OX40 agonist ivuxolimab. The sequence was obtained from an adult with an advanced solid tumor such as melanoma, head and neck, liver or kidney cancer.

Written as DNA, the CDR3 is TGTGCCAGCTCACCAAAGCGGGGGGCGAACACCGGGGAGCTGTTTTTT. Residues: CASSPKRGANTGELFF. The chain couples TRBV18 to TRBJ2-2, with 9 bases that match TRBD2. J lost 0 bases, V lost 2 bases, and 1 base had no gene match. Germline-derived CDR1 and CDR2 are KGHSH and LQKENI. The CDR3 contains 16 residues.